The clone carrying this T cell receptor beta chain appeared a single time. Its target is unknown. Germline lookup yields CDR1 MNHEY and CDR2 SMNVEV (reference sequence). Deletions cut 5 bases from V and 5 bases from J, with 27 bases between. The CDR3 spans 18 residues. The record originates from a study of CD8 T cells in ankylosing spondylitis. Findings of the study overall: Matched synovial fluid from ankylosing spondylitis patients was reported to be enriched for disease-linked clones. Characteristic, it appeared, of ankylosing spondylitis blood was a TCR beta motif of roughly 8 highly homologous variants.

Via MiXCR, TCRdb re-called the 5' RACE reads, giving one row per CDR3 protein. The sample yields about 390,000 distinct CDR3 sequences, 20% to 25% seen once. The source is a male donor with ankylosing spondylitis. V usage is TRBV27 and J usage is TRBJ1-2; a possible D gene is TRBD1 (6 bases). The source material was blood, either unsorted or a sorted T cell fraction (not recorded which). CDR3 coding DNA: TGTGCCAGCAGTCCTCGGACGGGGGCGAGGCAGTTTGTATATGGCTACACCTTC. This sequence encodes CASSPRTGARQFVYGYTF.